What follows describes a single TCR beta chain. Its antigen is currently unknown. The CDR3 is 14 amino acids. Per germline, CDR1 MRHNA and CDR2 SNTAGT. The V and J ends lost 3 bases and 4 bases respectively, with 10 bases between them. Only in-frame clones appear in the TCRdb table, and some are missing; sequencing was by immunoSEQ multiplex PCR. The sample yields 15,000 to 20,000 clones, around four fifths seen once. Peripheral blood came from all dose cohorts at three timepoints. The data are from a study of OX40 agonist ivuxolimab in advanced cancers. Study-wide context: Aged about 23 to 90 with a mean of 60 years, they were under 85% male. Points from the study as a whole: Certain nonresponding patients likewise had low normalized T-cell clonal expansion.

The source of this sequence is an adult with an advanced solid tumor such as melanoma, head and neck, liver or kidney cancer. The specimen was CD4+ or CD8+ T cells sorted from blood, collected in a trial of the OX40 agonist ivuxolimab. The chain combines TRBV6-4 with TRBJ2-1; tentatively, D is TRBD2 (5 bases). CDR3 amino acids: CASSEGGPYNEQFF. DNA for the CDR3: TGTGCCAGCAGTGAGGGCGGGCCATACAATGAGCAGTTCTTC.